These 20 T cell receptor beta chains originate from one sample sequenced in a study of T cell clonotyping in hematopoietic cell transplantation. Repertoires were generated with immunoSEQ multiplex PCR, while TCRdb's copy carries only in-frame clones and drops some. The sample records tens of thousands of clones, roughly 92% being singletons. The source material was peripheral blood mononuclear cells. All receptors derive from a woman in her fifties or sixties in good health. Some clones in this sample may be carry-over from other donors' samples.

The chain has TRBV10-3 and TRBJ2-2, with D unclear. Trimming took off 6 bases at V and 8 bases at J, with 13 bases between the two ends. Looked up from germline, CDR1 is ENHRY and CDR2 is SYGVKD. The CDR3 length is 13 residues. The CDR3 DNA is TGTGCCATCAGCAATAGCCCCCGAGGGGAGCTGTTTTTT. Translation gives CAISNSPRGELFF.

The chain has TRBV27 and TRBJ1-6; perhaps TRBD1 as D (5 bases). CDR1 and CDR2 from the germline V gene are MNHEY and SMNVEV (reference sequence). The length of the CDR3 is 15 residues. Trimming took 5 bases from V and 11 from J, leaving 19 bases between them. DNA for the CDR3: TGTGCCAGCAGTCCACCGGGCCGGGGCAGGGCACCCCTCCACTTT. This sequence encodes CASSPPGRGRAPLHF.

This clone showed up just once. The V and J genes are TRBV19 and TRBJ2-7; D unclear. V was pared by 7 bases and J by 6 bases, with 19 bases between. Germline V gene data show CDR1 as LNHDA and CDR2 as SQIVND (reference sequence). This CDR3 has 14 amino acids. The CDR3, as DNA: TGTGCCAGTACCCTCAGTCTTCTAAGTTCCGAGCAGTACTTC. Protein sequence: CASTLSLLSSEQYF.

The V and J genes are TRBV20-1 and TRBJ2-7; D may be TRBD2 (6 bases). Trimming removed 0 bases from V and 7 bases from J, with 7 bases in between. The CDR3 length is 11 residues. CDR1 and CDR2 (germline): DFQATT, SNEGSKA (reference sequence). The CDR3 DNA is TGCAGTGCTAGAGAGGGACTTGAGCAGTACTTC. Translating gives CSAREGLEQYF.

The chain couples TRBV2 to TRBJ1-1; TRBD1 matches 7 bases. V gave up 6 bases and J gave up 6 bases; unmatched junction bases: 10. Germline V gene lookup returns CDR1 SNHLY and CDR2 FYNNEI. This CDR3 comprises 14 residues. CDR3 amino acids: CASRVTGSYAEAFF. CDR3 coding DNA: TGTGCCAGCAGGGTGACAGGGAGTTATGCTGAAGCTTTCTTT.

Of note for this clone: Other nucleotide sequences from this sample produce the same CDR3. V is TRBV7-2 and J is TRBJ1-2; possible D gene TRBD1, 5 bases. The V gene's germline CDR1 is SGHTA and CDR2 FQGNSA. The germline V and J ends were trimmed by 5 bases and 1 base, with 17 bases remaining between them. This CDR3 is 16 amino acids long. The CDR3 is CASSPLGRGFNYGYTF. The CDR3 DNA reads as TGTGCCAGCAGCCCTTTGGGGAGGGGTTTTAACTATGGCTACACCTTC.

V usage is TRBV5-1 and J usage is TRBJ2-3; a weak D match, TRBD2 (6 bases). Germline V lookup: CDR1 SGHRS, CDR2 YFSETQ. With 4 bases removed from V and 0 bases from J, the gap between germline ends came to 15 bases. The CDR3 is 16 amino acids. CDR3 DNA: TGCGCCAGCAGCGGCGGGACTCGGGGGAGCACAGATACGCAGTATTTT. It yields the protein CASSGGTRGSTDTQYF.

The rearrangement uses TRBV6-6 and TRBJ2-5, with D unresolved. This CDR3 contains 13 residues. Germline loops: CDR1 MNHNY, CDR2 SVGAGI (reference sequence). V was cut by 7 bases and J by 1 base, with 10 bases left in between. The CDR3 DNA is TGTGCCAGCAAAGTGGTCCCCCAAGAGACCCAGTACTTC. Its translation is CASKVVPQETQYF.

The chain combines TRBV4-3 with TRBJ2-6; D remains unclear. This CDR3 has 15 residues. Germline CDR1 is LGHNA and CDR2 is YSLEER. Trimming stripped 2 bases from V and 1 base from J, with 6 bases between. CDR3 protein: CASSQQGSGANVLTF. The CDR3 nucleotides read TGCGCCAGCAGCCAACAAGGGTCTGGGGCCAACGTCCTGACTTTC.

J is TRBJ1-5 and V is TRBV7-9, with D possibly TRBD1 on 5 matching bases. Germline CDR1 SEHNR, CDR2 FQNEAQ (reference sequence). The CDR3 has 14 amino acids. Trimming took 1 base from V and 4 from J, leaving 8 bases between them. The DNA of the CDR3 is TGTGCCAGCAGCTTAGGATGGGGGAATCAGCCCCAGCATTTT. This gives the protein CASSLGWGNQPQHF.

CDR3 nucleotide sequence: TGCAGCGTTGGGGACGAGGGACACGGCTATGGCTACACCTTC. It specifies CSVGDEGHGYGYTF. The rearrangement joins TRBV29-1 to TRBJ1-2; a weak D match, TRBD1 (6 bases). V dropped 4 bases and J dropped 4 bases, with 16 bases sitting between them. The CDR3 is 14 residues long. The germline V gene encodes CDR1 SQVTM and CDR2 ANQGSEA.

The rearrangement links TRBV19 to TRBJ1-2, with D perhaps matching TRBD1 (6 bases). There are 16 residues in the CDR3. In germline, CDR1 is LNHDA, CDR2 SQIVND (reference sequence). V lost 2 bases and J lost 4, with 17 bases in between. The CDR3 reads CASSIRGAGTSYGYTF. The CDR3, as DNA: TGTGCCAGTAGTATAAGGGGGGCCGGGACATCCTATGGCTACACCTTC. The full variable domain, in which reference TRBV19 and TRBJ1-2 provide the parts outside the CDR3, is DGGITQSPKYLFRKEGQNVTLSCEQNLNHDAMYWYRQDPGQGLRLIYYSQIVNDFQKGDIAEGYSVSREKKESFPLTVTSAQKNPTAFYLCASSIRGAGTSYGYTFGSGTRLTVV.

The chain recombines TRBV2 with TRBJ1-1; D is ambiguous. V lost 5 bases to trimming and J lost 5 bases, with 15 bases between them. The CDR3 length is 14 residues. Germline CDR1 is SNHLY and CDR2 is FYNNEI. CDR3 protein: CASSSRVRGTEAFF. The CDR3 DNA reads as TGTGCCAGCAGTAGCCGAGTGAGAGGTACTGAAGCTTTCTTT.

The V and J genes are TRBV6-5 and TRBJ1-3; D may be TRBD1 (5 bases). The germline V gene encodes CDR1 MNHEY and CDR2 SVGAGI. This CDR3 comprises 14 residues. The V end was cut by 0 bases, the J end by 5 bases, with 8 bases between. The CDR3 reads CASSYSGGRNTIYF. In DNA, the CDR3 is TGTGCCAGCAGTTACTCGGGGGGAAGAAACACCATATATTTT.

The chain has TRBV19 and TRBJ1-5; TRBD1 is a possible D gene (5 bases). Trimming removed 4 bases at V and 3 bases at J, with 13 bases between. Germline CDR1 LNHDA, CDR2 SQIVND (reference sequence). The CDR3 covers 15 residues. CDR3 protein: CASSNSGGFNQPQHF. The CDR3, as DNA: TGTGCCAGTAGTAACTCGGGGGGATTCAATCAGCCCCAGCATTTT.

The chain employs TRBV14 and TRBJ2-3; perhaps TRBD2 as D (6 bases). V shed 3 bases and J shed 2 bases, with 9 bases lying between them. The CDR3 length is 14 residues. Germline CDR1 SGHDN, CDR2 FVKESK. The CDR3 loop is CASSHGLHTDTQYF. The CDR3 DNA is TGTGCCAGCAGCCACGGACTACACACAGATACGCAGTATTTT.

The chain couples TRBV6-5 to TRBJ2-1; 8 bases are shared with TRBD2. V dropped 4 bases and J dropped 5; count of bases not matched to a gene: 7. Per the germline V gene, CDR1 is MNHEY and CDR2 is SVGAGI. This CDR3 is 15 amino acids long. CDR3 sequence (DNA): TGTGCCAGCAGTTCCCCACTAGCGGAGGACAATGAGCAGTTCTTC. It codes for CASSSPLAEDNEQFF.

The rearrangement joins TRBV7-9 to TRBJ2-3, with 9 nucleotides matching TRBD1. The CDR3 totals 19 residues. Germline V gene sequence: CDR1 SEHNR, CDR2 FQNEAQ (reference sequence). With V trimmed by 5 bases and J by 4 bases, 19 bases remained unmatched. CDR3 bases: TGTGCCAGCAGCCCTCCGGACCCGTGGGCGGGACAGGGTCCAGATACGCAGTATTTT. It is translated as CASSPPDPWAGQGPDTQYF.

The chain joins TRBV20-1 to TRBJ2-7; TRBD2 might be the D (5 bases). The CDR3 has 11 amino acids. Trimming removed 3 bases at V and 3 bases at J, with 6 bases between. Germline lookup yields CDR1 DFQATT and CDR2 SNEGSKA (reference sequence). The CDR3 loop reads CSASGSYEQYF. The CDR3 DNA reads TGCAGTGCTAGTGGGAGCTACGAGCAGTACTTC.

The table lists this clone with a count of one. V gene TRBV6-5 combines with J gene TRBJ2-5; no reliable D call. V shed 4 bases and J shed 0 bases, with 12 bases lying between them. From germline, CDR1 is MNHEY and CDR2 SVGAGI. This CDR3 is 15 amino acids long. CDR3 in amino acids: CASSFGDTNQETQYF. In DNA form, the CDR3 reads TGTGCCAGCAGTTTCGGAGACACAAACCAAGAGACCCAGTACTTC.